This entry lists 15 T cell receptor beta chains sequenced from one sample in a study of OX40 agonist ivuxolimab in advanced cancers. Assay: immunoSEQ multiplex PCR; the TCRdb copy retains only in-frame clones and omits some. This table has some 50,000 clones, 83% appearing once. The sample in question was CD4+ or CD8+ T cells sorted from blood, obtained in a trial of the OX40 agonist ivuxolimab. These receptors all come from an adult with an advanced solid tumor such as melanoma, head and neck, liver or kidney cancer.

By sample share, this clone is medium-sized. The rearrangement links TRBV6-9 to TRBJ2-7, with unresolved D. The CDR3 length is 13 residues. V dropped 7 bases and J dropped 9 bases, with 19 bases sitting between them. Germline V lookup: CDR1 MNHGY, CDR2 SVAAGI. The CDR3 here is CASNQTPACGQYF. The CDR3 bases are TGTGCCAGCAACCAGACCCCTGCTTGTGGGCAGTACTTC.

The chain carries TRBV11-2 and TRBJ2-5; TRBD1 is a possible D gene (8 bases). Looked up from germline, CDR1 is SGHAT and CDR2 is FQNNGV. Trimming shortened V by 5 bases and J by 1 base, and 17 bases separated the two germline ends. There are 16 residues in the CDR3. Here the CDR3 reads CASSATGGGTQETQYF. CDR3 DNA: TGTGCCAGCAGCGCCACAGGGGGGGGGACCCAAGAGACCCAGTACTTC.

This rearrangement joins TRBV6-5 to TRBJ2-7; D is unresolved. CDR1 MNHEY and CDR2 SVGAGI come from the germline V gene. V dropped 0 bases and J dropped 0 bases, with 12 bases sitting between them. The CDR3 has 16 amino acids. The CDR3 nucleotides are TGTGCCAGCAGTTACTCTAGCACCCCCAGCTCCTACGAGCAGTACTTC. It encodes CASSYSSTPSSYEQYF.

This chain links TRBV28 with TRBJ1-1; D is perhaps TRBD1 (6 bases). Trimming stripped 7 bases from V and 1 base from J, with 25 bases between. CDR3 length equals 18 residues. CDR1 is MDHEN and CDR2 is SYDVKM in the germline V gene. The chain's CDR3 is CASTLGGGPWMENTEAFF. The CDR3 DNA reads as TGTGCCAGCACGTTGGGCGGGGGCCCGTGGATGGAGAACACTGAAGCTTTCTTT.

DNA for the CDR3: TGTGCCAGCAGTACCCCTCTTTTCGGGGGGCGGCCCTACGAGCAGTACTTC. Amino acid sequence: CASSTPLFGGRPYEQYF. The V and J genes are TRBV28 and TRBJ2-7, with D tentatively TRBD2 (7 bases). The CDR3 extends over 17 amino acids. The V end lost 5 bases, the J end lost 2 bases, and 22 bases lay between the germline ends. CDR1 is MDHEN, CDR2 SYDVKM, per germline.

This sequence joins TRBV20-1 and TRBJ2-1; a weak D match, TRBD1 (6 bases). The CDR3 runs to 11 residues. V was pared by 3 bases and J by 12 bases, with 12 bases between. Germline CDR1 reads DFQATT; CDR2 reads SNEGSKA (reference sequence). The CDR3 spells CSASPGHGQFF. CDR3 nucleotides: TGCAGTGCTAGTCCGGGACACGGGCAGTTCTTC.

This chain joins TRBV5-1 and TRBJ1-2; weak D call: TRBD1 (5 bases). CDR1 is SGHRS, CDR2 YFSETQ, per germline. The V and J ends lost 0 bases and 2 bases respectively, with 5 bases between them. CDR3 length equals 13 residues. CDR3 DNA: TGCGCCAGCAGCTTGGGACAGAACTATGGCTACACCTTC. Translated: CASSLGQNYGYTF.

DNA of the CDR3: TGCGCCAGCAGTGACGGGGGGCCTCCAGATACGCAGTATTTT. This gives the protein CASSDGGPPDTQYF. V usage is TRBV10-1 and J usage is TRBJ2-3; D perhaps matches TRBD2 (7 bases). The CDR3 sequence is 14 residues long. The V and J ends lost 3 bases and 4 bases respectively, with 11 bases between them. Germline V gene lookup returns CDR1 WNHNN and CDR2 SYGVQD (reference sequence).

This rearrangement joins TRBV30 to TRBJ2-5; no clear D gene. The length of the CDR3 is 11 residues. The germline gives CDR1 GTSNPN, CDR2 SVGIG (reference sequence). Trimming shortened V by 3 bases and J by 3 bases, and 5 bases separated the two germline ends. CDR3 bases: TGTGCCTGGAGCCAGAAAGAGACCCAGTACTTC. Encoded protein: CAWSQKETQYF.

CDR3: CASSLVPGFWEEDTQYF. In DNA form, the CDR3 reads TGCGCCAGCAGCTTGGTTCCCGGATTTTGGGAGGAAGATACGCAGTATTTT. The chain joins TRBV5-1 to TRBJ2-3, with D possibly being TRBD2 (6 bases). Trimming pared 0 bases from V and 5 bases from J, leaving 19 bases between. Per germline, CDR1 SGHRS and CDR2 YFSETQ. The CDR3 contains 17 residues.

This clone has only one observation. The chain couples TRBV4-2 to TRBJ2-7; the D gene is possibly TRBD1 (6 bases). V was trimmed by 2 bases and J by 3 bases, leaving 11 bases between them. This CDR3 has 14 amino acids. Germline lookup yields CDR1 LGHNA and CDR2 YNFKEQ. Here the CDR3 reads CASSQWDNSYEQYF. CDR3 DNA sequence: TGTGCCAGCAGCCAATGGGACAACAGCTACGAGCAGTACTTC.

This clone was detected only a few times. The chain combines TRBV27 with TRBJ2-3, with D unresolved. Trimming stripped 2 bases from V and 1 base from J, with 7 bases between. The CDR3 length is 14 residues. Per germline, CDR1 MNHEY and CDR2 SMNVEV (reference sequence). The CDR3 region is CASSLKAGTDTQYF. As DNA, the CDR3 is TGTGCCAGCAGTTTAAAGGCGGGCACAGATACGCAGTATTTT.

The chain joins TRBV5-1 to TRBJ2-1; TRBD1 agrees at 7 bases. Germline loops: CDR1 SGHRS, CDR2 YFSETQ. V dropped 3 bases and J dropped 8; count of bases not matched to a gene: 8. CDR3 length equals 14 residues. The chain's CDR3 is CASSSLTGADEQFF. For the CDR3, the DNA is TGCGCCAGCAGCTCCTTAACAGGGGCTGATGAGCAGTTCTTC.

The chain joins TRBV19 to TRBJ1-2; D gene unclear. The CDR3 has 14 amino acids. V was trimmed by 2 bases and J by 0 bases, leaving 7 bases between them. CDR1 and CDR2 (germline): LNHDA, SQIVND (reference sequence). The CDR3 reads CASSISGSNYGYTF. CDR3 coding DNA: TGTGCCAGTAGTATATCTGGGTCTAACTATGGCTACACCTTC.

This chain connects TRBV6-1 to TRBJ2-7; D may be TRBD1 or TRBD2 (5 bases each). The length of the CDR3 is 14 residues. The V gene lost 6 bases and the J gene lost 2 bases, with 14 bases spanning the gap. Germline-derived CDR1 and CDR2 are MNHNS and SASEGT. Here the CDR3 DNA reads TGTGCCAGCAGCTCAACCGGGGCCCCCTACGAGCAGTACTTC. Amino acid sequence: CASSSTGAPYEQYF.